Listed here are 12 T cell receptor beta chains from one sample, sequenced in a study of T cell repertoires in cytomegalovirus infection. Via MiXCR, TCRdb re-called the reads, giving one row per CDR3 protein. The sample has around 900,000 distinct CDR3 sequences, approximately 31% seen once. These receptors' targets are unknown. Specimen: cultured CD8+ T cells from PBMCs, collected from culture after CMV antigen stimulation. The receptor set was obtained from a human donor in good health (CMV status not recorded). Some clones in this sample may be carry-over from other donors' samples.

This clonotype has more than one count but fewer than ten. The V call is TRBV7-6, the J call TRBJ1-5; 8 bases agree with TRBD1. V lost 3 bases, J lost 3 bases, and 4 bases stayed unmatched. Germline values: CDR1 SGHVS, CDR2 FNYEAQ. This CDR3 contains 15 residues. The CDR3 protein is CASSLRQGINQPQHF. CDR3 nucleotides: TGTGCCAGCAGCTTGAGACAGGGGATCAATCAGCCCCAGCATTTT. Looking up the rest from reference TRBV7-6 and TRBJ1-5 gives the full variable domain: GAGVSQSPRYKVTKRGQDVALRCDPISGHVSLYWYRQALGQGPEFLTYFNYEAQQDKSGLPNDRFSAERPEGSISTLTIQRTEQRDSAMYRCASSLRQGINQPQHFGDGTRLSIL.

Note on this clonotype: Its ends do not fully match the called genes, so a read error is possible. The V and J genes are TRBV5-3 and TRBJ2-7; unclear D gene. TRBV5-3 is labeled an ORF, and its function is uncertain. The CDR3 sequence is 14 residues long. The CDR3 region has the DNA TGTGCCAGCAGCTTAATGGACGAAAACTACGAGCAGTACTTC. This codes for CASSLMDENYEQYF.

The V call is TRBV7-9, the J call TRBJ2-1; 10 bases are a match to TRBD2. The CDR3 sequence is 10 residues long. V gave up 8 bases and J gave up 12 bases; unmatched junction bases: 1. Germline values: CDR1 SEHNR, CDR2 FQNEAQ (reference sequence). The CDR3 here is CASASGGQFF. Here the CDR3 DNA reads TGTGCCAGCGCTAGCGGGGGGCAGTTCTTC.

The chain combines TRBV5-4 with TRBJ1-2; tentatively, D is TRBD1 (5 bases). CDR1 and CDR2 from the germline V gene are SGHNT and YYREEE (reference sequence). Trimming left V 10 bases short and J 0 bases short, with 13 bases between. The CDR3 totals 13 residues. The CDR3 here is CAFRGRSNYGYTF. DNA of the CDR3: TGTGCCTTTAGGGGACGATCTAACTATGGCTACACCTTC.

V gene TRBV6-1 combines with J gene TRBJ2-7; 9 nucleotides agree with TRBD1. With 5 bases clipped from V and 3 bases from J, the junction kept 8 bases outside the gene matches. Germline V lookup: CDR1 MNHNS, CDR2 SASEGT. There are 15 residues in the CDR3. CDR3 amino acids: CASSQDGTGFYEQYV. The CDR3 DNA reads TGTGCCAGCAGTCAAGATGGGACAGGGTTCTACGAGCAGTACGTC.

A few counts support this clonotype. This rearrangement joins TRBV6-5 to TRBJ2-3, with 7 bases identical to TRBD2. Trimming removed 8 bases from V and 2 bases from J; junction bases left unmatched: 7. This CDR3 spans 14 amino acids. The germline CDR1 and CDR2 sequences are MNHEY and SVGAGI. The DNA for the CDR3 is TGTGCCAGCGCCCGGGGGGTTTACACAGATACGCAGTATTTT. It yields the protein CASARGVYTDTQYF.

The chain couples TRBV24-1 to TRBJ1-2, with D perhaps matching TRBD1 (5 bases). In germline, CDR1 is KGHDR, CDR2 SFDVKD. The CDR3 extends over 15 amino acids. Trimming took off 3 bases at V and 4 bases at J, with 14 bases between the two ends. This CDR3 reads CATSDRDSLTYGYTF. The CDR3 DNA reads TGTGCCACCAGTGATCGCGACAGCCTGACCTATGGCTACACCTTC.

The V gene is TRBV7-8, the J gene TRBJ2-4; 16 bases agree with TRBD2. V shed 4 bases and J 0 bases; nucleotides not matched to a gene: 9. CDR3 length equals 20 residues. Germline assignment: CDR1 SGHVS and CDR2 FQNEAQ. The CDR3: CASSSPGLAGGELAKNIQYF. The DNA for the CDR3 is TGTGCCAGCAGCTCGCCGGGACTAGCGGGGGGGGAACTAGCCAAAAACATTCAGTACTTC.

This rearrangement joins TRBV15 to TRBJ1-1, with TRBD1 matching over 9 bases. Trimming took 0 bases from V and 4 from J; bases not matched to a gene: 3. The CDR3 has 15 residues. Per the germline V gene, CDR1 is LNHNV and CDR2 is YYDKDF (reference sequence). The CDR3 protein is CATSRDTGGGTEAFF. The CDR3 DNA reads as TGTGCCACCAGCAGAGATACAGGGGGCGGCACTGAAGCTTTCTTT.

There are a few counts of this clonotype. The rearrangement links TRBV19 to TRBJ1-1; the D gene is possibly TRBD1 (5 bases). V was pared by 5 bases and J by 4 bases, with 14 bases between. Germline values: CDR1 LNHDA, CDR2 SQIVND (reference sequence). This CDR3 region has 14 residues. The CDR3 loop reads CASSLRPGGTEAFF. Here the CDR3 DNA reads TGTGCCAGTAGTTTACGTCCCGGGGGCACTGAAGCTTTCTTT.

The CDR3 here is CASRGVQNTEAFF. The DNA for the CDR3 is TGTGCCAGCAGGGGAGTCCAGAACACTGAAGCTTTCTTT. The chain employs TRBV6-2 or TRBV6-3 and TRBJ1-1; D gene unclear. Trimming pared 6 bases from V and 1 base from J, leaving 9 bases between. The germline V gene encodes CDR1 MNHEY and CDR2 SVGEGT. This CDR3 spans 13 amino acids.

The rearrangement links TRBV4-3 to TRBJ1-6; D gene ambiguous. V lost 4 bases and J 10 bases, leaving 20 bases between the germline ends. CDR3 length: 16 residues. CDR1 is LGHNA, CDR2 YSLEER, per germline. The CDR3 region has the DNA TGCGCCAGCAGCCCCGAAGCCGGCGCCCCAAGGTCACCCCTCCACTTT. Amino acid sequence: CASSPEAGAPRSPLHF.